This TCR beta chain appears in the sequencing data of a study of regulatory T cells in long-lasting Graves disease (dated by TCRdb to about 2021). Regarding the study in general: To count as having persistent Graves' disease, a patient had to have received antithyroid drug treatment for over 5 years with TSH receptor autoantibodies remaining persistently positive. In the clinical cohort, patients with persistent Graves' disease had used antithyroid drugs for an average of about 10.3 years. This study used TCR sequencing and RNA sequencing of peripheral blood to compare persistent Graves' disease patients against newly diagnosed Graves' disease patients. The study was registered as a clinical trial and conducted in China. TCR sequencing covered some 13 persistent and roughly 20 newly diagnosed Graves' disease patients, some 35 samples in total.

Explained via the paper, the time point label denotes: persistent/refractory GD, antithyroid drugs over 5 years with positive TRAb. For both TCR sequencing and RNA sequencing, RNA was extracted from PBMCs using TRIzol. The diagnosis of Graves' disease followed American Thyroid Association guidelines. Recruitment of patients was carried out at an endocrinology department in Xi'an, China. Each patient gave roughly 10 milliliters of peripheral blood, collected in an EDTA anticoagulant tube. Ficoll Paque Plus density gradient separation was used to isolate PBMCs, and no additional T cell sorting was done. An Agilent 2100 Bioanalyzer and agarose gel were used to assess RNA quality, and a NanoDrop 2000 was used to measure RNA concentration. Ten or more counts support this clonotype. Its antigen specificity is not known. No qualities accompany the bases; no much larger clone lies one base away. The germline V gene sets CDR1 to MNHEY and CDR2 to SVGAGI. The trim is 2 bases for V and 7 bases for J, with a gap of 17 bases between the germline ends. Its CDR3 holds 16 amino acids, cysteine through phenylalanine. Left in the record is the CDR3 DNA by itself, 48 bases read in frame from the first base.

Broad study findings and their caveats: Because the primary lesion, thyroid tissue, could not be accessed, the study looked at peripheral blood alone. Persistent disease showed preferential use of TRBV28, TRBJ1-2 and TRBJ2-5, whereas newly diagnosed disease favored TRBV20-1 and TRBJ2-1. Patients with persistent disease shared more public clonotypes (approximately 2,500) than newly diagnosed patients did (around 930). The small sample size was acknowledged by the authors as a limitation that may reduce accuracy. Sequencing and analysis were restricted to the TCR beta chain. Persistent Graves' disease patients showed lower TCR Shannon entropy and fewer highly expanded clones than newly diagnosed patients, suggesting clonal expansion.

The library was prepared using multiplex PCR. Data came from an Illumina HiSeq 4000. To build TCR beta libraries, CDR3 regions were amplified by Arm-PCR using iRepertoire HTBI primers. Before sequencing, the PCR products went through gel purification. The source study handled its data this way. Gene usage analysis of CDR3 amino acid clonotypes used the 50 to 70 TRBV and about 15 TRBJ segments found across samples. Filtered high-quality paired reads were merged into contigs using COPE and FqMerger. Contigs were aligned with BLAST to IMGT TRBV, TRBD and TRBJ reference genes, and CDR3 was defined per IMGT. Clonotypes above 0.1% frequency were classified as highly expanded clones. Shannon entropy served as the measure of repertoire diversity, while the Gini coefficient captured V-J evenness. A clonotype found in more than one individual was treated as public. TCRdb's own reprocessing of the public reads used fastp at Q25 and MiXCR and kept productive beta chains. Here each entry gathers all rows of one CDR3 protein and keeps the most common genes and DNA. The V and J calls were not made by the authors but by TCRdb's processing. The sample data list under 450,000 distinct CDR3 sequences, and approximately 23% of these were observed just once. 25% to 30% of the sample comes from the top ten.

This chain joins TRBV6-5 to TRBJ2-2; a tentative D match to TRBD2 spans 6 bases. This receptor was taken from a woman in her thirties or forties with Graves disease. Donor details come from another sample of the same person, matched by shared clones. This specimen consisted of peripheral blood mononuclear cells (PBMCs), obtained when the disease was refractory, from a patient treated with antithyroid drugs. The CDR3 amino acid sequence is: CASSYPQDLGSGELFF. In nucleotides, the sequence is TGTGCCAGCAGTTACCCGCAGGACCTCGGGAGCGGGGAGCTGTTTTTT.